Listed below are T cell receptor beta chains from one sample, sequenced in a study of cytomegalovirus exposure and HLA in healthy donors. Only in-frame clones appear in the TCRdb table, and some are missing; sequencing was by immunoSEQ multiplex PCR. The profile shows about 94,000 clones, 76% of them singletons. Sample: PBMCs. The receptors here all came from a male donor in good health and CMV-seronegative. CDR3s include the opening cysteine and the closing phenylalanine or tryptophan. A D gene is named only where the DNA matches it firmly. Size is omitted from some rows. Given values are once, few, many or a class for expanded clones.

CDR3: CAWTETGGVYEQYF
DNA: TGTGCCTGGACTGAGACAGGGGGTGTCTACGAGCAGTACTTC
J: TRBJ2-7
size: NA
D: TRBD1
V: TRBV30

CDR3: CASSWGGTSYEQYF
DNA: TGTGCCAGCAGTTGGGGGGGGACGTCCTACGAGCAGTACTTC
J: TRBJ2-7
size: few
D: TRBD2
V: TRBV27

CDR3: CASSPTGPGSYNEQFF
DNA: TGTGCCAGCTCGCCAACAGGTCCCGGCTCCTACAATGAGCAGTTCTTC
J: TRBJ2-1
size: NA
D: NA
V: TRBV18

CDR3: CASRPGLAGELFF
DNA: TGTGCCAGCAGGCCGGGACTAGCCGGGGAGCTGTTTTTT
J: TRBJ2-2
size: NA
D: TRBD2
V: TRBV6-4

CDR3: CASSGAFSPLHF
DNA: TGTGCCAGCAGCGGGGCGTTTTCACCCCTCCACTTT
J: TRBJ1-6
size: few
D: NA
V: TRBV9

CDR3: CASSVAGQGGTDTQYF
DNA: TGTGCCAGCAGCGTAGCAGGACAGGGTGGCACAGATACGCAGTATTTT
J: TRBJ2-3
size: NA
D: TRBD1
V: TRBV9

CDR3: CASSISEDRGRTFF
DNA: TGTGCCAGTAGTATATCAGAGGACAGGGGACGGACTTTCTTT
J: TRBJ1-1
size: NA
D: TRBD1
V: TRBV19

CDR3: CASSGTGSTDTQYF
DNA: TGTGCCAGCAGTGGGACAGGGAGCACAGATACGCAGTATTTT
J: TRBJ2-3
size: NA
D: TRBD1
V: TRBV25-1

CDR3: CASSLGGTPNYGYTF
DNA: TGTGCCAGCAGCTTGGGGGGGACACCTAACTATGGCTACACCTTC
J: TRBJ1-2
size: NA
D: NA
V: TRBV5-6

CDR3: CASTGQGLVKPQHF
DNA: TGTGCCAGCACCGGACAGGGGTTGGTAAAGCCCCAGCATTTT
J: TRBJ1-5
size: NA
D: TRBD1
V: TRBV6-1

CDR3: CASIGGRQRTYEQYF
DNA: TGTGCCAGCATTGGGGGGAGACAGCGAACCTACGAGCAGTACTTC
J: TRBJ2-7
size: NA
D: NA
V: TRBV7-9

CDR3: CATGLAGGPSYEQYF
DNA: TGTGCCACGGGACTAGCGGGGGGGCCGTCCTACGAGCAGTACTTC
J: TRBJ2-7
size: NA
D: TRBD2
V: TRBV7-2

CDR3: CASSNRGGIYEQYF
DNA: TGTGCCAGTAGTAACAGGGGAGGAATATACGAGCAGTACTTC
J: TRBJ2-7
size: NA
D: NA
V: TRBV19

CDR3: CASSLNRGSPYEQYF
DNA: TGTGCCAGCAGTTTAAACAGGGGGAGTCCCTACGAGCAGTACTTC
J: TRBJ2-7
size: NA
D: TRBD1
V: TRBV27

CDR3: CASSLASGVGNTIYF
DNA: TGTGCCAGCAGCTTAGCTTCAGGGGTAGGAAACACCATATATTTT
J: TRBJ1-3
size: NA
D: NA
V: TRBV7-7

CDR3: CASSTRQGATYEQYF
DNA: TGTGCCAGCAGCACCCGACAGGGGGCTACCTACGAGCAGTACTTC
J: TRBJ2-7
size: few
D: TRBD1
V: TRBV7-2

CDR3: CASSEGRQGTTNTEAFF
DNA: TGTGCCAGCAGTGAAGGGAGACAGGGGACAACGAACACTGAAGCTTTCTTT
J: TRBJ1-1
size: NA
D: TRBD1
V: TRBV2

CDR3: CASSQGQPSGANVLTF
DNA: TGTGCCAGCAGTCAGGGACAGCCTTCTGGGGCCAACGTCCTGACTTTC
J: TRBJ2-6
size: NA
D: TRBD1
V: TRBV28

CDR3: CASSLFSSVDTQYF
DNA: TGCGCCAGCAGCCTTTTTTCGTCGGTAGATACGCAGTATTTT
J: TRBJ2-3
size: NA
D: NA
V: TRBV4-1

CDR3: CARSQGRSGTGSINYGYTF
DNA: TGTGCCAGAAGCCAGGGTAGGTCCGGGACAGGGTCGATTAACTATGGCTACACCTTC
J: TRBJ1-2
size: NA
D: NA
V: TRBV7-5